This record concerns one T cell receptor beta chain sequence. Antigen unknown. The donors were members of the approximately 120-subject validation cohort (separate from the approximately 730-subject first cohort). This record comes from a study of cytomegalovirus exposure and HLA in healthy donors. Study context: Later, an analysis reported that the 120 or so validation repertoires had used the same platform as the approximately 690 first-cohort repertoires. Study-wide findings and caveats: Reportedly, diagnosis of cytomegalovirus status by the classifier showed high specificity and sensitivity. That first-cohort TCR clusters tended to co-occur in the 120 or so validation repertoires was found in a later analysis.

This CDR3 is 14 amino acids long. Trimming cost V 7 bases and J 6 bases; bases outside gene matches: 10. CDR1 is LNHDA, CDR2 SQIVND, per germline (reference sequence). Using immunoSEQ multiplex PCR, the repertoire was profiled, and TCRdb retains in-frame clones only, with some absent. The table lists about 130,000 clones, roughly 89% of them singletons. This chain uses TRBV19 with TRBJ1-1; 8 bases align to TRBD1. The sequence was obtained from a young woman in good health and CMV-seronegative. The sequenced sample was PBMCs. CDR3 sequence reads: CASTFRGLGAEAFF. The CDR3 nucleotides are TGTGCCAGTACCTTCAGGGGGCTTGGAGCTGAAGCTTTCTTT.